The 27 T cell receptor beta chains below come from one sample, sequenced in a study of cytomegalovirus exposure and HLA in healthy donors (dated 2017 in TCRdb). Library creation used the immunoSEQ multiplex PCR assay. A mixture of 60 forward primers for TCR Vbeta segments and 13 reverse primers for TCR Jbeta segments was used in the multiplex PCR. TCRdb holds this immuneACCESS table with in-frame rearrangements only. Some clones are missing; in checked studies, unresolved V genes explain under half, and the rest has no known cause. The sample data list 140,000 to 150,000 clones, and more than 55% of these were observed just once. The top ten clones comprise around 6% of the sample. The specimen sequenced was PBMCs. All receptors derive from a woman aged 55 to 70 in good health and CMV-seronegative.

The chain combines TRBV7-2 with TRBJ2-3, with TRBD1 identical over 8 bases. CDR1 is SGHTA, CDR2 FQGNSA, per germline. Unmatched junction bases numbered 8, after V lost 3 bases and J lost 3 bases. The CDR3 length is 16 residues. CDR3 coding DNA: TGTGCCAGCAGCTTGTCCCGGGGACAGGCGACAGATACGCAGTATTTT. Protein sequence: CASSLSRGQATDTQYF.

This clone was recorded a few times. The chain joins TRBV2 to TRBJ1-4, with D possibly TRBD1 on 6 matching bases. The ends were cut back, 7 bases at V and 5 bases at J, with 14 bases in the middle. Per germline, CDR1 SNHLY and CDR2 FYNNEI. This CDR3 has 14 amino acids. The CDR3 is CASTGSGANEKLFF. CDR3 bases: TGTGCCAGCACGGGTTCAGGGGCCAATGAAAAACTGTTTTTT.

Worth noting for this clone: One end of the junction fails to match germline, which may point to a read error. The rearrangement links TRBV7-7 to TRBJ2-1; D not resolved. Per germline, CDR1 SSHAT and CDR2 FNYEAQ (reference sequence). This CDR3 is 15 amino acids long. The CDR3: CASSPRPGSYNEQFF. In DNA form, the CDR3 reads TGTGCTAGCAGCCCTAGACCGGGCTCCTACAATGAGCAGTTCTTC.

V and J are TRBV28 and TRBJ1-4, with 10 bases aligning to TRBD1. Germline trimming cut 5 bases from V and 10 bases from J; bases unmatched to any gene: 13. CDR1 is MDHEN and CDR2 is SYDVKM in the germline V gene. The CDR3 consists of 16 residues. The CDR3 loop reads CASSPVMGTGVLKLFF. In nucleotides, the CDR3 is TGTGCCAGCAGTCCTGTAATGGGGACAGGGGTACTAAAACTGTTTTTT. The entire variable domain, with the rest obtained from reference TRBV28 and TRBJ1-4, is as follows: DVKVTQSSRYLVKRTGEKVFLECVQDMDHENMFWYRQDPGLGLRLIYFSYDVKMKEKGDIPEGYSVSREKKERFSLILESASTNQTSMYLCASSPVMGTGVLKLFFGSGTQLSVL.

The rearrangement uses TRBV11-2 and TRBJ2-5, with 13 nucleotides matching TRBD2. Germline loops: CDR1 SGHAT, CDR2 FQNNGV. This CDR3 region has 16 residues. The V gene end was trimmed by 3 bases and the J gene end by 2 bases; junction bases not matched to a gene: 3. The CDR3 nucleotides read TGTGCCAGCAGCTTGGGGGGACTAGCGGGGCAAGAGACCCAGTACTTC. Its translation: CASSLGGLAGQETQYF. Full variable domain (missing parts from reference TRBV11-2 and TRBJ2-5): EAGVAQSPRYKIIEKRQSVAFWCNPISGHATLYWYQQILGQGPKLLIQFQNNGVVDDSQLPKDRFSAERLKGVDSTLKIQPAKLEDSAVYLCASSLGGLAGQETQYFGPGTRLLVL.

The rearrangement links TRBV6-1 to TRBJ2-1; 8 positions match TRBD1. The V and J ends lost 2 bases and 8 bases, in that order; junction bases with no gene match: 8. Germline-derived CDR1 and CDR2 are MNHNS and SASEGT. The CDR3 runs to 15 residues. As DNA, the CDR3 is TGTGCCAGCAGTGAACGGACAGGGTCAGGCGATGAGCAGTTCTTC. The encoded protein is CASSERTGSGDEQFF.

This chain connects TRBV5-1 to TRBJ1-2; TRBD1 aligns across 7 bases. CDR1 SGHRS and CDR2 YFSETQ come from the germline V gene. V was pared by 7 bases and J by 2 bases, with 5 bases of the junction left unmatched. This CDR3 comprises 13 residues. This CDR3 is CASDPTGNYGYTF. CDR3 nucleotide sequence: TGCGCCAGCGACCCGACAGGGAACTATGGCTACACCTTC.

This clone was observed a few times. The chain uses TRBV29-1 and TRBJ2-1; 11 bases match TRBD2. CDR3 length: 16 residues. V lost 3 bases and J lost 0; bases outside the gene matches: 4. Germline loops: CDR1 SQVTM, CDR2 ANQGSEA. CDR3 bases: TGCAGCGTTGACGCTAGCGGGGGGTCCTCCTACAATGAGCAGTTCTTC. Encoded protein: CSVDASGGSSYNEQFF.

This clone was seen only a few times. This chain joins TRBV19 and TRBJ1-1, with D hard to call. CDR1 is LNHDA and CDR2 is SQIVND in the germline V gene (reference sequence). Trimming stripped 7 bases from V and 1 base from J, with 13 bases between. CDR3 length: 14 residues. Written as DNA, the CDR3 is TGTGCCAGTATTTTGACGGGGAAGAACACTGAAGCTTTCTTT. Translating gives CASILTGKNTEAFF.

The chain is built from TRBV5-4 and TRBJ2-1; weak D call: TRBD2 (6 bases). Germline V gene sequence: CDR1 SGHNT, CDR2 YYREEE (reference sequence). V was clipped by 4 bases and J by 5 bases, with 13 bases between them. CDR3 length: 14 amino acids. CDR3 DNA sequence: TGTGCCAGCAGCCCCGGCGGGGTAAACAATGAGCAGTTCTTC. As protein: CASSPGGVNNEQFF. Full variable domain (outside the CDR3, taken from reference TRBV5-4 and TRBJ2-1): ETGVTQSPTHLIKTRGQQVTLRCSSQSGHNTVSWYQQALGQGPQFIFQYYREEENGRGNFPPRFSGLQFPNYSSELNVNALELDDSALYLCASSPGGVNNEQFFGPGTRLTVL.

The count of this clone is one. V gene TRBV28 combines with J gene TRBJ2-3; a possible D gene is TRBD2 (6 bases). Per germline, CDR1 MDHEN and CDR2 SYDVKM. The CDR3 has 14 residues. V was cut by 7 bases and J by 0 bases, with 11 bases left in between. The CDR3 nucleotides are TGTGCCAGCACGGACGGGACTAGCACAGATACGCAGTATTTT. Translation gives CASTDGTSTDTQYF.

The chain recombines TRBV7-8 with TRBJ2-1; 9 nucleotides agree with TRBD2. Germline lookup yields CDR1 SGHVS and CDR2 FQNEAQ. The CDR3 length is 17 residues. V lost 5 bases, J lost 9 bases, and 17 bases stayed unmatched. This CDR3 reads CASSVGSGGPPWGEQFF. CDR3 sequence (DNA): TGTGCCAGCAGCGTAGGTAGCGGGGGTCCGCCTTGGGGTGAGCAGTTCTTC.

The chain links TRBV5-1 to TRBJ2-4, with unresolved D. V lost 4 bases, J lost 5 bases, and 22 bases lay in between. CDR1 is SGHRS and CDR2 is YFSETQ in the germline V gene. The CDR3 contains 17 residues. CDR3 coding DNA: TGCGCCAGCAGCCTGACGGGTGCTAGATCGCATGAAAACATTCAGTACTTC. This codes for CASSLTGARSHENIQYF.

The CDR3 loop is CASSITGPRGGQYF. The DNA of the CDR3 is TGTGCCAGCAGCATCACCGGGCCTCGGGGGGGGCAGTACTTC. V is TRBV5-4 and J is TRBJ2-7; 8 nucleotides line up with TRBD2. V trimming: 4 bases; J trimming: 9 bases; junction bases outside the gene matches: 12. CDR3 size: 14 residues. Germline lookup yields CDR1 SGHNT and CDR2 YYREEE (reference sequence). Filled out from reference TRBV5-4 and TRBJ2-7, the complete variable domain reads ETGVTQSPTHLIKTRGQQVTLRCSSQSGHNTVSWYQQALGQGPQFIFQYYREEENGRGNFPPRFSGLQFPNYSSELNVNALELDDSALYLCASSITGPRGGQYFGPGTRLTVT.

The CDR3 reads CASSKTGLGTEAFF. The CDR3 coding sequence is TGTGCCAGCAGCAAGACAGGGTTGGGCACTGAAGCTTTCTTT. The chain employs TRBV6-1 and TRBJ1-1; 7 nucleotides match TRBD1. The CDR3 spans 14 residues. The junction had 8 bases not matched to a gene; V was cut back by 6 bases and J by 4 bases. Germline V gives CDR1 MNHNS, CDR2 SASEGT.

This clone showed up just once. This CDR3 reads CASRTRAESYEQYF. The CDR3, as DNA: TGTGCCAGCAGGACTAGAGCGGAGTCCTACGAGCAGTACTTC. This sequence joins TRBV13 and TRBJ2-7; possibly TRBD2 for D (6 bases). V lost 6 bases to trimming and J lost 1 base, with 13 bases between them. CDR1 is PRHDT, CDR2 FYEKMQ, per germline (reference sequence). The CDR3 sequence is 14 residues long.

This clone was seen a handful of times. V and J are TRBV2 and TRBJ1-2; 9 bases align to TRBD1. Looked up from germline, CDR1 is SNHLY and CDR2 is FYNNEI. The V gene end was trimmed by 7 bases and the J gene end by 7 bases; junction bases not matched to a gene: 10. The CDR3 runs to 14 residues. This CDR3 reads CASNPGQGRGGYTF. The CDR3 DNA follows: TGTGCCAGCAATCCGGGACAGGGAAGAGGTGGCTACACCTTC.

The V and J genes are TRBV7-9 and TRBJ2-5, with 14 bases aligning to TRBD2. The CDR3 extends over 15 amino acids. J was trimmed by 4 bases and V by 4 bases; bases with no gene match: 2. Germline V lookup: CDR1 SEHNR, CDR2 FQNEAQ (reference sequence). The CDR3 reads CASSSGLAGGETQYF. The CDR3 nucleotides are TGTGCCAGCAGCTCAGGACTAGCGGGGGGAGAGACCCAGTACTTC. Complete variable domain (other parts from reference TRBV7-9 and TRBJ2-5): DTGVSQNPRHKITKRGQNVTFRCDPISEHNRLYWYRQTLGQGPEFLTYFQNEAQLEKSRLLSDRFSAERPKGSFSTLEIQRTEQGDSAMYLCASSSGLAGGETQYFGPGTRLLVL.

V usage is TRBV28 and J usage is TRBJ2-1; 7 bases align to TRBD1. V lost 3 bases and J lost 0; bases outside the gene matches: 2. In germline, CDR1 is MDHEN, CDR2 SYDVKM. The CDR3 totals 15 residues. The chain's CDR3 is CASSLDRLSYNEQFF. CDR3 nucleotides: TGTGCCAGCAGTTTGGACAGGCTCTCCTACAATGAGCAGTTCTTC.

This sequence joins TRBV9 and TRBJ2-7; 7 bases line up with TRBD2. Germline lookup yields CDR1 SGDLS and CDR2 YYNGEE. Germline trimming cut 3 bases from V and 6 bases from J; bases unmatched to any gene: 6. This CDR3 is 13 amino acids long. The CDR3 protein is CASSGGRGPEQYF. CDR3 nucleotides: TGTGCCAGCAGCGGCGGGAGAGGTCCCGAGCAGTACTTC.

This CDR3 reads CASSPYTDTQYF. CDR3 DNA sequence: TGTGCCAGCTCACCATACACAGATACGCAGTATTTT. This chain joins TRBV18 and TRBJ2-3; D is unclear. The CDR3 length is 12 residues. Per the germline V gene, CDR1 is KGHSH and CDR2 is LQKENI. Trimming cost V 2 bases and J 2 bases, with 2 bases left between them.

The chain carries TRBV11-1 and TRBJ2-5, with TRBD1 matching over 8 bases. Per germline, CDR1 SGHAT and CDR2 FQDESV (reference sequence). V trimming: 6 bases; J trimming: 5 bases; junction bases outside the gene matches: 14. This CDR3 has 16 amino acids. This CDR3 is CASSSQGRGLVETQYF. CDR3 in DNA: TGTGCCAGCAGTTCCCAGGGCAGGGGGCTCGTGGAGACCCAGTACTTC.

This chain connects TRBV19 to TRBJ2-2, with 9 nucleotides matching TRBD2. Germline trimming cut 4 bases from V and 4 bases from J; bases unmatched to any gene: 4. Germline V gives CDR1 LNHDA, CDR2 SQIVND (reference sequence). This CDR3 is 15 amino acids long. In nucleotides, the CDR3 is TGTGCCAGTAGTACAGGAGCGGGAGGCACCGGGGAGCTGTTTTTT. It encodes CASSTGAGGTGELFF.

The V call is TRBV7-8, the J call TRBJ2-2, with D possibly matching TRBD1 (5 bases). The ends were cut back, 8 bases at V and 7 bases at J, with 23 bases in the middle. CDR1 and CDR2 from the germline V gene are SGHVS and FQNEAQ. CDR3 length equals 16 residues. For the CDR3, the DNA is TGTGCCAGCGGTCCCATTATCTTAGGGGCCGGCGGGGAGCTGTTTTTT. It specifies CASGPIILGAGGELFF.

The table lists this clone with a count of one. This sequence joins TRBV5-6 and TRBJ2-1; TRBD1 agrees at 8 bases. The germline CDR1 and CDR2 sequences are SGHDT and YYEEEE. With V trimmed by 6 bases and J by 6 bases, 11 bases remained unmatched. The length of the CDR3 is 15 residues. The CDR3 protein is CASTSIGQGGNEQFF. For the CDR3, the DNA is TGTGCCAGCACTTCCATAGGACAGGGAGGCAATGAGCAGTTCTTC. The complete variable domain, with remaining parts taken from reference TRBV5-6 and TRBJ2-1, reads DAGVTQSPTHLIKTRGQQVTLRCSPKSGHDTVSWYQQALGQGPQFIFQYYEEEERQRGNFPDRFSGHQFPNYSSELNVNALLLGDSALYLCASTSIGQGGNEQFFGPGTRLTVL.

The CDR3 nucleotides are TGTGCCATCAGTGCTAGCGGGGGGGTTCAAACCTACGAGCAGTACTTC. Translated: CAISASGGVQTYEQYF. The rearrangement uses TRBV10-3 and TRBJ2-7, with TRBD2 matching 12 bases. Germline V gives CDR1 ENHRY, CDR2 SYGVKD. There are 16 residues in the CDR3. V shed 4 bases, J shed 2 bases, and the junction held 6 bases outside the gene matches.

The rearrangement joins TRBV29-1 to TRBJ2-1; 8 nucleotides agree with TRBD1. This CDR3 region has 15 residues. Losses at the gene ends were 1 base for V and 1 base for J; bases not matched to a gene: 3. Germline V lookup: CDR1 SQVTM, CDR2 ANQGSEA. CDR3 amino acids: CSVEGDRRSYNEQFF. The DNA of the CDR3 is TGCAGCGTTGAAGGGGACAGGCGGTCCTACAATGAGCAGTTCTTC.